This TCR beta chain was sequenced for a study of T cell responses to AZD1222 COVID-19 vaccine. General study results and limits: Close to half of spike-specific TCRs reportedly recognize unmutated variant regions. A mostly white British donor set with more females was recruited, and clonal diversity was possibly underestimated. It was only after the peak T cell response that any repertoires were sampled. Spike-spanning, vaccine-associated CD4 TCRs were dominant at 160-218 and 743-854.

With regard to this clone: Its matching antigen is unknown.

Germline loops: CDR1 MDHEN, CDR2 SYDVKM. The V gene lost 1 base and the J gene lost 1 base, with 9 bases spanning the gap. This CDR3 region has 15 residues. Libraries were prepared by immunoSEQ multiplex PCR; TCRdb keeps only in-frame clonotypes and omits some of them. There are tens of thousands of clones in the sample; around 89% occur only once, and around an eighth lies in the top ten. The clonotype comes from an adult who received the AZD1222 COVID-19 vaccine. Sample: peripheral blood, taken 28 days after the second AZD1222 dose. This chain uses TRBV28 with TRBJ2-3; D call uncertain. CDR3 sequence (DNA): TGTGCCAGCAGTTTATTGGTTCTCGGCACAGATACGCAGTATTTT. Translation gives CASSLLVLGTDTQYF.